Following are 13 T cell receptor beta chains from one sample sequenced in a study of OX40 agonist ivuxolimab in advanced cancers. Method: immunoSEQ multiplex PCR; TCRdb's copy keeps in-frame clones and lacks some. The sample shows some 77,000 clones, 70% to 90% of them seen only once. The material sequenced was CD4+ or CD8+ T cells sorted from blood, taken in a trial of the OX40 agonist ivuxolimab. These receptor sequences come from an adult with an advanced solid tumor such as melanoma, head and neck, liver or kidney cancer.

The chain joins TRBV21-1 to TRBJ2-5; the table's D call, TRBD2, was not checked against the DNA. With the DNA end fitting TRBJ2-7 better, the J assignment may be wrong. TRBV21-1 is shown as a pseudogene. The CDR3 runs to 18 residues. The CDR3 reads CASSKERTSGGTRYEQYF. The CDR3 nucleotides read TGTGCCAGCAGCAAAGAGCGGACTAGCGGGGGCACTAGGTACGAGCAGTACTTC.

CDR3: CAIPRGELNTGELFF. In nucleotides, the CDR3 is TGTGCCATCCCAAGGGGGGAGCTGAACACCGGGGAGCTGTTTTTT. The gene calls are TRBV10-3 and TRBJ2-2; either TRBD1 or TRBD2 may fit D (6 bases each). The CDR3 length is 15 residues. Germline V gene data show CDR1 as ENHRY and CDR2 as SYGVKD. V was trimmed by 8 bases and J by 1 base, leaving 14 bases between them.

This rearrangement joins TRBV27 to TRBJ2-5, with a weak D call TRBD2 (6 bases). Germline V gives CDR1 MNHEY, CDR2 SMNVEV (reference sequence). This CDR3 is built from 12 residues. V lost 8 bases and J lost 5, with 12 bases in between. CDR3: CASGAGLETQYF. CDR3 coding DNA: TGTGCCAGCGGGGCGGGATTGGAGACCCAGTACTTC.

The V and J genes are TRBV18 and TRBJ2-5; 14 nucleotides match TRBD2. V lost 5 bases, J lost 7 bases, and 9 bases stayed unmatched. Germline lookup yields CDR1 KGHSH and CDR2 LQKENI. The CDR3 has 16 amino acids. The CDR3 is CASSTPGLAGVGTQYF. The CDR3 coding sequence is TGTGCCAGCTCAACTCCGGGACTAGCGGGAGTAGGGACCCAGTACTTC.

This clone showed up just a few times. V and J are TRBV28 and TRBJ2-7, with D perhaps TRBD2 (5 bases). The CDR3 is 12 amino acids. V was shortened by 6 bases and J by 0 bases, with 6 bases between the two germline ends. The germline V gene has CDR1 MDHEN and CDR2 SYDVKM. The CDR3 nucleotides are TGTGCCAGCAGCGGGAACTCCTACGAGCAGTACTTC. Protein sequence: CASSGNSYEQYF.

V usage is TRBV19 and J usage is TRBJ2-3; 9 bases are a match to TRBD2. CDR1 and CDR2 from the germline V gene are LNHDA and SQIVND (reference sequence). Trimming took 5 bases from V and 2 from J; bases not matched to a gene: 8. The CDR3 is 16 residues long. CDR3 loop: CASSQLAGFSTDTQYF. CDR3 bases: TGTGCCAGTAGTCAACTAGCGGGTTTTTCCACAGATACGCAGTATTTT. The whole variable domain, remainder taken from reference TRBV19 and TRBJ2-3, is DGGITQSPKYLFRKEGQNVTLSCEQNLNHDAMYWYRQDPGQGLRLIYYSQIVNDFQKGDIAEGYSVSREKKESFPLTVTSAQKNPTAFYLCASSQLAGFSTDTQYFGPGTRLTVL.

This chain links TRBV5-6 with TRBJ2-7; 11 bases fit TRBD1. After removal of 4 bases from V and 5 bases from J, the junction contained 11 bases not matched to a gene. CDR3 length: 16 residues. Germline CDR1 and CDR2: SGHDT and YYEEEE. CDR3 sequence (DNA): TGTGCCAGCAGCGATAACACCGGGACAGGGGGTAACGAGCAGTACTTC. Amino acid sequence: CASSDNTGTGGNEQYF.

In its sample, this clone is medium-sized. V and J are TRBV9 and TRBJ1-4, with D unresolved. CDR1 and CDR2 (germline): SGDLS, YYNGEE. V gave up 3 bases and J gave up 8 bases, with 11 bases separating them. CDR3 length: 13 amino acids. CDR3 sequence reads: CASSAMRSEKLFF. Written as DNA, the CDR3 is TGTGCCAGCAGCGCAATGCGGAGCGAAAAACTGTTTTTT.

In this sample, this clone turned up once. The chain couples TRBV5-1 to TRBJ1-1; D gene uncertain. The CDR3 consists of 12 residues. Germline V gene sequence: CDR1 SGHRS, CDR2 YFSETQ. V lost 3 bases and J 5 bases, leaving 8 bases between the germline ends. The CDR3 sequence: CASSWMGTEAFF. The CDR3 bases are TGCGCCAGCAGCTGGATGGGGACTGAAGCTTTCTTT.

The V call is TRBV15, the J call TRBJ2-5, with TRBD1 matching over 10 bases. The J call may be in error: the DNA end matches TRBJ2-7 better. The length of the CDR3 is 14 residues. CDR1 is LNHNV and CDR2 is YYDKDF in the germline V gene (reference sequence). The CDR3 is CATSTGQGAYEQYF. The DNA of the CDR3 is TGTGCCACCAGCACTGGACAGGGGGCCTACGAGCAGTACTTC.

The rearrangement uses TRBV5-4 and TRBJ2-5; D call uncertain. Germline-derived CDR1 and CDR2 are SGHNT and YYREEE (reference sequence). V lost 2 bases to trimming and J lost 1 base, with 6 bases between them. The CDR3 length is 13 residues. CDR3 nucleotides: TGTGCCAGCAGCTTAGGGCCCCAAGAGACCCAGTACTTC. Amino acids: CASSLGPQETQYF.

The chain links TRBV5-4 to TRBJ1-6; D gene ambiguous. Trimming shortened V by 0 bases and J by 8 bases, and 3 bases separated the two germline ends. The CDR3 is 12 amino acids. Germline CDR1 and CDR2: SGHNT and YYREEE (reference sequence). The CDR3 DNA follows: TGTGCCAGCAGCTTGGCCGATTCACCCCTCCACTTT. This gives the protein CASSLADSPLHF.

The CDR3 reads CASSLVGVPEAFF. The CDR3 DNA sequence: TGCGCCAGCAGCTTGGTCGGGGTCCCTGAAGCTTTCTTT. The genes are TRBV5-1 and TRBJ1-1; D not certain. The V gene lost 0 bases and the J gene lost 6 bases, with 9 bases spanning the gap. The germline V gene encodes CDR1 SGHRS and CDR2 YFSETQ. The CDR3 extends over 13 amino acids.